This TCR beta chain was recorded in a study of OX40 agonist ivuxolimab in advanced cancers. For the study in its entirety: Ivuxolimab was a fully human IgG2 agonistic monoclonal antibody targeting the costimulatory receptor OX40 (CD134). The paper reports the monotherapy dose-escalation portion (N = 52 patients) of the phase I ivuxolimab trial. The dose-escalation cohort was about 83% male with a mean age of about 54 years, ranging from about 20 to 80. Intravenous ivuxolimab was administered to patients every 2 weeks at six dose levels: 0.01, 0.1, 0.3, 1.5, 3 and 10 mg/kg. Three dose-escalation patients achieved partial responses, one with hepatocellular carcinoma and two with cutaneous melanoma. Peripheral TCRbeta sequencing aimed to test whether ivuxolimab altered TCR sequence diversity and caused clonal T-cell expansion. Patients were allowed to have had prior anti-PD-1, anti-PD-L1 or anti-CTLA-4 therapy, and roughly 40% of the dose-escalation patients had been treated with checkpoint inhibitors. Of the 50 to 55 dose-escalation patients, hepatocellular carcinoma was present in approximately 20, melanoma in roughly 15, renal cell carcinoma in 9 and head and neck cancer in 9. General findings and caveats noted by the study authors: After ivuxolimab, expanded clones were on average more numerous among CD8+ T cells than among CD4+ T cells. Low levels of normalized T-cell clonal expansion were also shown by some nonresponding patients. At doses of 0.1 to 3.0 mg/kg, clonal expansion of both CD4+ and CD8+ blood T cells was observed from baseline to week 6. Which antigens the clonally expanded peripheral T cells were specific for was not determined. Partial responders in the 0.1-3.0 mg/kg groups had among the lowest normalized peripheral clonal expansion, especially among CD8+ T cells.

Details on this clone: There is no known antigen for this receptor. The input lacks base qualities; no much larger clone sits a single base away.

Genomic DNA was isolated from the sorted cells so that the TCRbeta CDR3 region could be sequenced. TCRbeta CDR3 regions were sequenced using the immunoSEQ Assay. TCRdb obtained this table from immuneACCESS and retained in-frame rearrangements with V and J assigned. These tables miss some clones; where compared with another copy, unresolved V genes account for less than half of the shortfall, and the remainder is unexplained. For this sample the table gives 65,000 to 75,000 clones, of which 75% to 85% were detected only once. Less than 0.55% of the sample is held by the ten biggest clonotypes. The germline V gene sets CDR1 to SGHDT and CDR2 to YYEEEE. Its CDR3 holds 13 amino acids, cysteine through phenylalanine. Only the CDR3 portion is preserved as DNA: 39 bases, with reading frame beginning at the first base. V was cut back by 4 bases and J by 8 bases, leaving a gap of 13 bases between them. Patients with a history of autoimmune disease or receiving systemic immunosuppression were excluded from the trial. Peripheral blood for TCR sequencing was collected from all dose cohorts at baseline, on cycle 4 day 1, and on cycle 7 day 1. The samples were drawn from a first-in-human, open-label, multicenter phase I dose-escalation trial of ivuxolimab. Adults with locally advanced or metastatic melanoma, renal cell, hepatocellular, or head and neck squamous cell carcinoma were enrolled in the trial. Before TCR sequencing, CD4+ and CD8+ T cells were separately sorted from peripheral blood.

The receptor's source is an adult with an advanced solid tumor such as melanoma, head and neck, liver or kidney cancer. The material sequenced was CD4+ or CD8+ T cells sorted from blood, taken in a trial of the OX40 agonist ivuxolimab. The chain was built from TRBV5-6 and TRBJ1-5; the D gene assignment is ambiguous. The CDR3 loop reads CASSLTLREPQHF. The nucleotides read TGTGCCAGCAGCCTAACGTTGAGGGAGCCCCAGCATTTT.